Below, 5 T cell receptor beta chains from the same sample are listed, as sequenced in a study of cytomegalovirus exposure and HLA in healthy donors. Method: immunoSEQ multiplex PCR; TCRdb's copy keeps in-frame clones and lacks some. Seen here are about 150,000 clones, more than 85% observed once, and the top ten hold roughly 0.7%. What was sequenced was PBMCs. The receptors were sampled from a man in his late teens or twenties in good health and CMV-seronegative.

J is TRBJ1-2 and V is TRBV4-1; 8 bases are shared with TRBD1. The CDR3 has 17 residues. Germline V gene data show CDR1 as MGHRA and CDR2 as YSYEKL. V lost 6 bases to trimming and J lost 4 bases; unmatched junction nucleotides: 16. In DNA form, the CDR3 reads TGCGCCAGCAGACCCCTACAGGGGGGGGCAGAGAGCTATGGCTACACCTTC. Protein sequence: CASRPLQGGAESYGYTF.

The chain joins TRBV27 to TRBJ2-1; D possibly corresponds to TRBD1 (5 bases). CDR1 and CDR2 (germline): MNHEY, SMNVEV (reference sequence). The CDR3 consists of 14 residues. The V and J ends lost 7 bases and 6 bases respectively, with 16 bases between them. In DNA, the CDR3 is TGTGCCAGCAAGGTAACAGGATCCGGCAATGAGCAGTTCTTC. Its translation is CASKVTGSGNEQFF.

The chain has TRBV30 and TRBJ2-1; 8 bases match TRBD2. V was pared by 5 bases and J by 3 bases, with 12 bases of the junction left unmatched. The germline V gene has CDR1 GTSNPN and CDR2 SVGIG (reference sequence). The CDR3 is 16 amino acids. The DNA for the CDR3 is TGTGCCTGGGCCAGTTCGGCGGGGGGTCGCTACAATGAGCAGTTCTTC. This sequence encodes CAWASSAGGRYNEQFF.

This rearrangement joins TRBV25-1 to TRBJ2-7; 7 positions match TRBD1. J lost 2 bases, V lost 6 bases, and 10 bases had no gene match. CDR3 length: 15 amino acids. Germline V gene data show CDR1 as MGHDK and CDR2 as SYGVNS. The CDR3, as DNA: TGTGCCAGCAGCGGCCTACTGGACAGGACCTACGAGCAGTACTTC. Translated, it gives CASSGLLDRTYEQYF.

The chain employs TRBV2 and TRBJ1-2; maybe TRBD1 (6 bases). This CDR3 spans 14 amino acids. Germline loops: CDR1 SNHLY, CDR2 FYNNEI. V gave up 4 bases and J gave up 2 bases, with 11 bases separating them. The CDR3 DNA follows: TGTGCCAGCAGTGGGTTTGGGGGCAACTATGGCTACACCTTC. Protein product: CASSGFGGNYGYTF.